The T cell receptor (beta chain) under discussion was sequenced for a study of OX40 agonist ivuxolimab in advanced cancers. The study's findings and limits: The 0.1-3.0 mg/kg partial responders had among the lowest clonal expansion.

Sequencing was performed with immunoSEQ multiplex PCR; in TCRdb, only in-frame clones are kept and a portion is missing. The sample consists of 90,000 to 150,000 clones, 80% to 90% of them appearing once. Comments on this clone: Its antigen is currently unknown. Other DNA sequences in the sample encode the same CDR3.

The origin of this receptor is an adult with an advanced solid tumor such as melanoma, head and neck, liver or kidney cancer. The sample consisted of CD4+ or CD8+ T cells sorted from blood, taken in a trial of the OX40 agonist ivuxolimab.

The CDR3 loop reads CAISDRDRDTEAFF. The CDR3, as DNA: TGTGCCATCAGCGACCGGGACAGGGACACTGAAGCTTTCTTT. The chain carries TRBV10-3 and TRBJ1-1; 9 nucleotides line up with TRBD1. Germline CDR1 and CDR2: ENHRY and SYGVKD. This CDR3 has 14 amino acids. V dropped 6 bases and J dropped 3; count of bases not matched to a gene: 5.